Listed below are T cell receptor beta chains from one sample, sequenced in a study of T cells in Graves' hyperthyroidism and ophthalmopathy. TCRdb called the multiplex PCR reads again in MiXCR, with one record for every CDR3 protein. This sample has 300,000 to 350,000 distinct CDR3 sequences, with 15% to 20% found just once. The sample was blood. These TCRs come from a woman aged 50 to 60 with Graves' hyperthyroidism. CDR3s include the opening cysteine and the closing phenylalanine or tryptophan. The order of the fields is CDR3 protein, CDR3 DNA, J gene, clone size, V gene, D gene. D genes are given only for firm matches. Where a row states a size, it is once, few, many or the class of an expanded clone; other rows omit it.

CDR3aa: CASSPSLLWTDTQYF
CDR3nt: TGTGCCAGCAGCCCATCACTCCTCTGGACAGATACGCAGTATTTT
j_gene: TRBJ2-3
abundance: many
v_gene: TRBV11-2
d_gene: .

CDR3aa: CASSWTSAGHNEQFF
CDR3nt: TGTGCCAGCAGCTGGACTAGCGCAGGTCACAATGAGCAGTTCTTC
j_gene: TRBJ2-1
abundance: .
v_gene: TRBV6-1
d_gene: TRBD2

CDR3aa: CASSLDWGQPQHF
CDR3nt: TGTGCCAGCAGCTTAGATTGGGGTCAGCCCCAGCATTTT
j_gene: TRBJ1-5
abundance: .
v_gene: TRBV11-2
d_gene: .

CDR3aa: CASSLDWDNEQFF
CDR3nt: TGTGCCAGCAGCTTAGATTGGGACAATGAGCAGTTCTTC
j_gene: TRBJ2-1
abundance: many
v_gene: TRBV7-2
d_gene: .

CDR3aa: CASSLVQGDYEQYF
CDR3nt: TGTGCCAGCAGCTTAGTACAGGGGGACTACGAGCAGTACTTC
j_gene: TRBJ2-7
abundance: .
v_gene: TRBV7-9
d_gene: TRBD1

CDR3aa: CASSGARGASSYEQYF
CDR3nt: TGTGCCAGCAGTGGCGCCCGGGGGGCCTCTTCCTACGAGCAGTACTTC
j_gene: TRBJ2-7
abundance: many
v_gene: TRBV28
d_gene: .

CDR3aa: CSARDLEGAEAFF
CDR3nt: TGCAGTGCTAGAGACCTCGAGGGCGCTGAAGCTTTCTTT
j_gene: TRBJ1-1
abundance: many
v_gene: TRBV20-1
d_gene: .

CDR3aa: CASSSGQPDIGYTF
CDR3nt: TGCGCCAGCAGCTCTGGACAGCCCGATATTGGCTACACCTTC
j_gene: TRBJ1-2
abundance: few
v_gene: TRBV5-1
d_gene: .

CDR3aa: CASSPASGTGGVAFF
CDR3nt: TGTGCCAGCTCACCAGCATCCGGGACAGGGGGGGTAGCTTTCTTT
j_gene: TRBJ1-1
abundance: many
v_gene: TRBV18
d_gene: TRBD1

CDR3aa: CASSFWAGEGETQYF
CDR3nt: TGTGCCAGCAGCTTTTGGGCGGGAGAGGGTGAGACCCAGTACTTC
j_gene: TRBJ2-5
abundance: .
v_gene: TRBV7-6
d_gene: TRBD2

CDR3aa: CASSVEAGGDIQYF
CDR3nt: TGTGCCAGCAGCGTAGAGGCAGGGGGCGACATTCAGTACTTC
j_gene: TRBJ2-4
abundance: .
v_gene: TRBV9
d_gene: TRBD1

CDR3aa: CASSYGTGGIEQFF
CDR3nt: TGTGCCAGCAGTTATGGGACAGGGGGCATTGAGCAGTTCTTC
j_gene: TRBJ2-1
abundance: many
v_gene: TRBV11-1
d_gene: TRBD1

CDR3aa: CATSRDLGRGDNQPQHF
CDR3nt: TGTGCCACCAGCAGAGATCTGGGGCGAGGGGACAATCAGCCCCAGCATTTT
j_gene: TRBJ1-5
abundance: .
v_gene: TRBV15
d_gene: .

CDR3aa: CASNSWGSRGPQHF
CDR3nt: TGTGCCAGCAACTCGTGGGGGTCCCGAGGGCCCCAGCATTTT
j_gene: TRBJ1-5
abundance: .
v_gene: TRBV12-3/TRBV12-4
d_gene: .

CDR3aa: CASSFGGDDYGYTF
CDR3nt: TGCGCCAGCAGCTTTGGGGGTGACGACTATGGCTACACCTTC
j_gene: TRBJ1-2
abundance: many
v_gene: TRBV5-1
d_gene: .

CDR3aa: CASSPTTGGTGNTIYF
CDR3nt: TGCGCCAGCAGCCCCACTACAGGCGGAACTGGAAACACCATATATTTT
j_gene: TRBJ1-3
abundance: .
v_gene: TRBV5-1
d_gene: .

CDR3aa: CSATDLASDNEQFF
CDR3nt: TGCAGTGCCACGGACTTAGCGAGTGATAATGAGCAGTTCTTC
j_gene: TRBJ2-1
abundance: .
v_gene: TRBV20-1
d_gene: .

CDR3aa: CASSLEGGSSYNEQFF
CDR3nt: TGTGCCAGCAGCTTAGAAGGGGGCAGCTCCTACAATGAGCAGTTCTTC
j_gene: TRBJ2-1
abundance: once
v_gene: TRBV11-3
d_gene: TRBD1

CDR3aa: CASSLSGGPESPLHF
CDR3nt: TGTGCCAGCAGCTTATCTGGGGGGCCAGAGTCACCCCTCCACTTT
j_gene: TRBJ1-6
abundance: .
v_gene: TRBV7-3
d_gene: .

CDR3aa: CASSPAKNIQYF
CDR3nt: TGTGCCAGCAGCCCAGCCAAAAACATTCAGTACTTC
j_gene: TRBJ2-4
abundance: .
v_gene: TRBV5-8
d_gene: .

CDR3aa: CASSAGRGAGAFF
CDR3nt: TGTGCCAGCAGTGCGGGCAGGGGGGCAGGAGCTTTCTTT
j_gene: TRBJ1-1
abundance: .
v_gene: TRBV2
d_gene: TRBD1

CDR3aa: CASSLTSGQKTQYF
CDR3nt: TGTGCCAGCTCACTTACTAGCGGACAAAAGACCCAGTACTTC
j_gene: TRBJ2-5
abundance: .
v_gene: TRBV18
d_gene: TRBD2

CDR3aa: CASSGGTGENTEAFF
CDR3nt: TGCGCCAGCAGCGGAGGGACAGGGGAGAACACTGAAGCTTTCTTT
j_gene: TRBJ1-1
abundance: .
v_gene: TRBV5-1
d_gene: TRBD1

CDR3aa: CASSYPYGSETEAFF
CDR3nt: TGTGCCAGCAGTTACCCGTATGGGTCGGAGACTGAAGCTTTCTTT
j_gene: TRBJ1-1
abundance: .
v_gene: TRBV6-2/TRBV6-3
d_gene: .

CDR3aa: CASSDGLAAADTQYF
CDR3nt: TGTGCCAGCAGTGACGGACTAGCGGCTGCAGATACGCAGTATTTT
j_gene: TRBJ2-3
abundance: many
v_gene: TRBV6-1
d_gene: TRBD2

CDR3aa: CSVEAGTEQNTEAFF
CDR3nt: TGCAGCGTTGAAGCTGGGACGGAGCAGAACACTGAAGCTTTCTTT
j_gene: TRBJ1-1
abundance: few
v_gene: TRBV29-1
d_gene: .

CDR3aa: CASSPKAGRALAKNIQYF
CDR3nt: TGTGCCAGCTCACCAAAGGCGGGAAGAGCTTTAGCCAAAAACATTCAGTACTTC
j_gene: TRBJ2-4
abundance: few
v_gene: TRBV18
d_gene: .

CDR3aa: CASSLDLSRNEQFF
CDR3nt: TGCGCCAGCAGCTTGGATCTTAGCCGGAATGAGCAGTTCTTC
j_gene: TRBJ2-1
abundance: .
v_gene: TRBV5-1
d_gene: .

CDR3aa: CASSLSWDAGELFF
CDR3nt: TGTGCCAGCAGTTTAAGTTGGGACGCCGGGGAGCTGTTTTTT
j_gene: TRBJ2-2
abundance: .
v_gene: TRBV27
d_gene: .

CDR3aa: CASSVRTRGNEQFF
CDR3nt: TGTGCCAGCAGCGTCAGGACTAGGGGGAATGAGCAGTTCTTC
j_gene: TRBJ2-1
abundance: few
v_gene: TRBV9
d_gene: .

CDR3aa: CASSDRYDEQFF
CDR3nt: TGTGCCAGCAGTGACAGGTACGATGAGCAGTTCTTC
j_gene: TRBJ2-1
abundance: few
v_gene: TRBV2
d_gene: .

CDR3aa: CASSLGWTSSFGYTF
CDR3nt: TGTGCCAGCAGCTTAGGGTGGACGTCCTCCTTTGGCTACACCTTC
j_gene: TRBJ1-2
abundance: few
v_gene: TRBV5-8
d_gene: .

CDR3aa: CASRRVAGDRRDEQYF
CDR3nt: TGTGCCAGCAGGAGGGTAGCGGGAGATCGTAGGGACGAGCAGTACTTC
j_gene: TRBJ2-7
abundance: few
v_gene: TRBV6-1
d_gene: TRBD2

CDR3aa: CASSTNRGRTEAFF
CDR3nt: TGTGCCAGTAGTACAAACAGGGGGCGGACTGAAGCTTTCTTT
j_gene: TRBJ1-1
abundance: .
v_gene: TRBV19
d_gene: TRBD1

CDR3aa: CASLPSLTGILGEAFF
CDR3nt: TGTGCCAGCCTACCCTCCCTGACAGGGATATTGGGTGAAGCTTTCTTT
j_gene: TRBJ1-1
abundance: many
v_gene: TRBV5-5
d_gene: TRBD1

CDR3aa: CASTGLEGNQPQHF
CDR3nt: TGTGCCAGTACGGGCCTTGAAGGCAATCAGCCCCAGCATTTT
j_gene: TRBJ1-5
abundance: .
v_gene: TRBV19
d_gene: .

CDR3aa: CSARGPRAGQMNTGELFF
CDR3nt: TGCAGTGCTAGAGGCCCAAGAGCGGGCCAGATGAACACCGGGGAGCTGTTTTTT
j_gene: TRBJ2-2
abundance: few
v_gene: TRBV20-1
d_gene: .

CDR3aa: CASSEHREWYKREGREQYF
CDR3nt: TGTGCCAGCAGCGAACACAGAGAATGGTATAAGCGGGAGGGCCGCGAGCAGTACTTC
j_gene: TRBJ2-7
abundance: few
v_gene: TRBV9
d_gene: TRBD2

CDR3aa: CASSLLPGGSDTQYF
CDR3nt: TGTGCCAGCAGCTTACTGCCGGGAGGGTCCGATACGCAGTATTTT
j_gene: TRBJ2-3
abundance: many
v_gene: TRBV7-8
d_gene: TRBD2

CDR3aa: CSARVGASETQYF
CDR3nt: TGCAGTGCTAGAGTCGGGGCGTCGGAGACCCAGTACTTC
j_gene: TRBJ2-5
abundance: many
v_gene: TRBV20-1
d_gene: .

CDR3aa: CASSYSIQRGSGELFF
CDR3nt: TGTGCCAGCAGTTACTCGATACAAAGGGGGTCCGGGGAGCTGTTTTTT
j_gene: TRBJ2-2
abundance: .
v_gene: TRBV6-5
d_gene: .

CDR3aa: CATSSGSNEKLFF
CDR3nt: TGTGCCACCTCGTCAGGGAGTAATGAAAAACTGTTTTTT
j_gene: TRBJ1-4
abundance: .
v_gene: TRBV24-1
d_gene: .